Listed below are T cell receptor beta chains from one sample, sequenced in a study of cytomegalovirus exposure and HLA in healthy donors. The assay was immunoSEQ multiplex PCR, and TCRdb's table has in-frame clones only and misses some. This sample has approximately 220,000 clones, with over 75% found just once. The sequenced sample was PBMCs. These receptors all come from a man younger than 35 in good health and CMV-seronegative. CDR3s include the opening cysteine and the closing phenylalanine or tryptophan. The size field is filled for only some rows; it gives once, few, many or a size class.

clone_size,j_call,v_call,cdr3_aa
many,TRBJ2-7,TRBV5-6,CASSLQGAGSYEQYF
NA,TRBJ1-1,TRBV29-1,CSFGVGGTEAFF
NA,TRBJ2-5,TRBV6-6,CASSQGLGEETQYF
NA,TRBJ1-2,TRBV6-5,CASSYSMGGRDYGHTF
NA,TRBJ2-3,TRBV5-4,CASSLGGGSTDTQYF
once,TRBJ1-6,TRBV27,CASSPPPGGIGSYNSPLHF
few,TRBJ2-2,TRBV9,CASSVAVTSVFTGELFF
few,TRBJ2-1,TRBV30,CAWSPAGGPYNEQFF
NA,TRBJ2-7,TRBV7-2,CASSGTGPSPEQYF
NA,TRBJ2-1,TRBV10-1,CASSYRFGSYNEQFF
NA,TRBJ2-1,TRBV9,CASSSPRGDNEQFF
NA,TRBJ2-6,TRBV18,CASSPSGTYSSGANVLTF
NA,TRBJ2-3,TRBV11-1,CASSGAVPDTQYF
NA,TRBJ1-2,TRBV29-1,CSVFRGNLYGYTF
NA,TRBJ1-1,TRBV2,CASSEQGLRNTEAFF
NA,TRBJ2-1,TRBV27,CASTIGDREPSDEQFF
NA,TRBJ2-7,TRBV5-3,CARSGLRGGYEQYF
NA,TRBJ1-2,TRBV21-1,CASSRELGRDYGYTF
NA,TRBJ2-5,TRBV9,CASSVRGDHRETQYF
once,TRBJ2-2,TRBV25-1,CASSESGSAGELFF
NA,TRBJ1-1,TRBV30,CAWIFEGWTEAFF
NA,TRBJ2-3,TRBV10-3,CASESSGSGTDTQYF
few,TRBJ2-5,TRBV6-5,CASSYPGREETQYF
once,TRBJ2-1,TRBV6-5,CASTPAAANEQFF
NA,TRBJ1-3,TRBV19,CASSPRTVSGNTIYF
NA,TRBJ2-2,TRBV19,CASSETKDYSNTGELFF
NA,TRBJ1-5,TRBV6-5,CASSEFWRQPQHF
NA,TRBJ2-2,TRBV6-6,CASSLGELFF
NA,TRBJ1-1,TRBV4-3,CASSQEPRVNTEAFF
NA,TRBJ2-7,TRBV6-1,CASSDKGAGLEQYF
NA,TRBJ2-4,TRBV6-1,CASREGQGYAKNIQYF
NA,TRBJ2-5,TRBV29-1,CSDQGVGETQYF
NA,TRBJ1-1,TRBV29-1,CSVGTGVINTEAFF
NA,TRBJ1-4,TRBV18,CASSPTTGDSTNEKLFF
once,TRBJ1-6,TRBV7-8,CASFQGRGLTFYNSPLHF
NA,TRBJ2-5,TRBV9,CASSGQAQETQYF
few,TRBJ1-2,TRBV7-8,CASSLATGNYGYTF
NA,TRBJ2-7,TRBV7-9,CASSLGTGAAEQYF
NA,TRBJ2-4,TRBV10-3,CAISAQDRGGLAKNIQYF
NA,TRBJ1-2,TRBV19,CASSIKMDSNYGYTF
once,TRBJ1-2,TRBV13,CASSLGDVQGNGYTF
NA,TRBJ1-6,TRBV6-4,CASSDSIGGYNSPLHF
NA,TRBJ2-7,TRBV28,CASSPGTPPYEQYF
NA,TRBJ2-7,TRBV5-1,CASSSGTGGWEQYF
few,TRBJ1-2,TRBV6-5,CASRRGQVNYGYTF
NA,TRBJ2-1,TRBV15,CATSRARRGDEQFF
NA,TRBJ2-1,TRBV28,CASSLQSGRNNEQFF
NA,TRBJ1-6,TRBV7-6,CASSSTTGTSSYNSPLHF
NA,TRBJ1-1,TRBV7-9,CASSPVPGQGGTEAFF